The entry below describes one T cell receptor (beta chain). The data were obtained in a study of blood T cell repertoires in COVID-19. The CDR3 covers 17 residues. Germline V CDR1 and CDR2: MDHEN, SYDVKM. V shed 1 base, J shed 6 bases, and the junction held 11 bases outside the gene matches. Measured with immunoSEQ multiplex PCR; TCRdb has only the in-frame clones, and not every one. Counted here are some 150,000 clones, just over 85% occurring once; the ten biggest clones make up more than 1.5%. This clonotype was sampled from a woman aged 60 to 75 with acute or convalescent COVID-19. Sequencing was done on a sample of peripheral blood. The V gene is TRBV28, the J gene TRBJ1-4; TRBD1 agrees at 7 bases. The CDR3 protein is CASSLLPQTGSDEKLFF. The CDR3 DNA reads as TGTGCCAGCAGTTTATTGCCGCAGACAGGGTCGGATGAAAAACTGTTTTTT.